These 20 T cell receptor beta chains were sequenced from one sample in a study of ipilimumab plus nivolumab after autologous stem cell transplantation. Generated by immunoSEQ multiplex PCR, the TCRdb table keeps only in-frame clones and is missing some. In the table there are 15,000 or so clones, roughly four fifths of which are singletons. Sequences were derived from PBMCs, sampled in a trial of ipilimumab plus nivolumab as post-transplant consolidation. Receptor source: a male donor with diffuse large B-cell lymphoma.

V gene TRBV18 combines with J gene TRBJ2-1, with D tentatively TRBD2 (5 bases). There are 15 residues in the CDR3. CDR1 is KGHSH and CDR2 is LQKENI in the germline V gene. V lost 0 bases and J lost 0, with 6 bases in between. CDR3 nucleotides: TGTGCCAGCTCACCACCAGGGAGCTCCTACAATGAGCAGTTCTTC. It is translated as CASSPPGSSYNEQFF.

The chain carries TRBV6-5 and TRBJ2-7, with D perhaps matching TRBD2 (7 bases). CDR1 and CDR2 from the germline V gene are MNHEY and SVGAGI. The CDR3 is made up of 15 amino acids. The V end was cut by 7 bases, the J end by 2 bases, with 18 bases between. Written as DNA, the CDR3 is TGTGCCAGCACCATACAGGAGGGGGGGGCCTACGAGCAGTACTTC. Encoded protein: CASTIQEGGAYEQYF.

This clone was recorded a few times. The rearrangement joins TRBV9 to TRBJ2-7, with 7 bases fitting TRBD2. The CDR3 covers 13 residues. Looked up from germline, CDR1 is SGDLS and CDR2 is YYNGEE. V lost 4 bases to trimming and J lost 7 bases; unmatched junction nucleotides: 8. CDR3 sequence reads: CASSLRTGGEQYF. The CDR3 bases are TGTGCCAGCAGCCTTCGGACCGGGGGGGAGCAGTACTTC.

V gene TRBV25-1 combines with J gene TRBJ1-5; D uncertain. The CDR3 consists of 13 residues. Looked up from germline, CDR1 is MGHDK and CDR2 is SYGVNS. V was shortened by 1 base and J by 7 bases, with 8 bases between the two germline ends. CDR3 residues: CASSESHLQPQHF. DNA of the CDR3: TGTGCCAGCAGTGAATCACATCTCCAGCCCCAGCATTTT. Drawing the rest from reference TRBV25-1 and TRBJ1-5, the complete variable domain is EADIYQTPRYLVIGTGKKITLECSQTMGHDKMYWYQQDPGMELHLIHYSYGVNSTEKGDLSSESTVSRIRTEHFPLTLESARPSHTSQYLCASSESHLQPQHFGDGTRLSIL.

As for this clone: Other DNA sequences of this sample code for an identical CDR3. CDR3 in DNA: TGCGCCAGCAGTACGCAGGGATCTAATGAAAAACTGTTTTTT. Translation gives CASSTQGSNEKLFF. The V gene is TRBV5-1, the J gene TRBJ1-4, with a weak D call TRBD1 (5 bases). CDR3 length: 14 amino acids. The germline V gene has CDR1 SGHRS and CDR2 YFSETQ. Trimming removed 5 bases from V and 3 bases from J, with 11 bases in between.

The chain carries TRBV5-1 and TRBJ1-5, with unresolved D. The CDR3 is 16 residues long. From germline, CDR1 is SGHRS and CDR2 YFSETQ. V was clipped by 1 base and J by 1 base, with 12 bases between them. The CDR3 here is CASSLKALGSNQPQHF. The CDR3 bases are TGCGCCAGCAGCTTGAAGGCCCTGGGAAGCAATCAGCCCCAGCATTTT.

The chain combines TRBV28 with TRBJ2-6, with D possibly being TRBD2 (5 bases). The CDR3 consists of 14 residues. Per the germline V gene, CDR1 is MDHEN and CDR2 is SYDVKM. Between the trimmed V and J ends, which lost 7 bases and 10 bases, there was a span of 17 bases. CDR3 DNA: TGTGCCAGCACCCCGGGAAGGGTCAGAAACGTCCTGACTTTC. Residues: CASTPGRVRNVLTF.

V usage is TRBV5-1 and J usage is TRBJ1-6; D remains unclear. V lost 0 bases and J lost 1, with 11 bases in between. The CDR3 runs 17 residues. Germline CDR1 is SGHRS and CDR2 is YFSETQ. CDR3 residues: CASSLGRADSYNSPLHF. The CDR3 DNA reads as TGCGCCAGCAGCTTGGGACGGGCGGATTCCTATAATTCACCCCTCCACTTT.

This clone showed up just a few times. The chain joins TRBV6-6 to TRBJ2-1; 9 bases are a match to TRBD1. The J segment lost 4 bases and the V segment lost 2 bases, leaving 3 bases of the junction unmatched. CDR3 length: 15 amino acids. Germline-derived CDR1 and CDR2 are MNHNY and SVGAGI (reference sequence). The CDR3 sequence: CASSYGDRAYNEQFF. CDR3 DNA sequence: TGTGCCAGCAGTTACGGGGACAGGGCGTACAATGAGCAGTTCTTC.

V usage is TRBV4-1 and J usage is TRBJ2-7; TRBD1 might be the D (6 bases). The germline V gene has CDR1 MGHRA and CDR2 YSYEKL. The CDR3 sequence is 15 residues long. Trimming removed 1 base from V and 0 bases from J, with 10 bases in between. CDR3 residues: CASSQGPDSSYEQYF. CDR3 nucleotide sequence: TGCGCCAGCAGCCAAGGTCCGGACAGCTCCTACGAGCAGTACTTC.

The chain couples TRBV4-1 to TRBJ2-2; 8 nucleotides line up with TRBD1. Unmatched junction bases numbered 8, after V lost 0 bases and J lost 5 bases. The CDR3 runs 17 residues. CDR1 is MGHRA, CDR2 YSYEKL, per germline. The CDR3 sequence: CASSQDPRDRRTGELFF. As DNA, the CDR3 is TGCGCCAGCAGCCAAGATCCCAGGGACAGGAGGACCGGGGAGCTGTTTTTT.

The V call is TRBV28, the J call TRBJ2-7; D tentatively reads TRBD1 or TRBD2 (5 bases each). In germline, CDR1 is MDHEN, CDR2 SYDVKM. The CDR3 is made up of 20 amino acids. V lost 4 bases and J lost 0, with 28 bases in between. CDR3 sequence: CASSYPSQGTSLTSSYEQYF. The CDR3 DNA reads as TGTGCCAGCAGTTACCCCTCGCAAGGGACCTCCTTGACCAGCTCCTACGAGCAGTACTTC.

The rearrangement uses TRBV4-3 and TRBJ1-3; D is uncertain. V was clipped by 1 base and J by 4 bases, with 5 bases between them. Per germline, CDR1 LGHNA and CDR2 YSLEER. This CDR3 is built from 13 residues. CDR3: CASSQGQGNTIYF. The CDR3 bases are TGCGCCAGCAGCCAAGGTCAGGGAAACACCATATATTTT.

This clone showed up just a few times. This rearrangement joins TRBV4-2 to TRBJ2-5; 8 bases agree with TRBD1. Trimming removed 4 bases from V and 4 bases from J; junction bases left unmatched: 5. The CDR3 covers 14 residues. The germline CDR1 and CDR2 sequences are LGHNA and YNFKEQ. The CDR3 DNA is TGTGCCAGCAGCCCCGGACAGGGAGGAGAGACCCAGTACTTC. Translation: CASSPGQGGETQYF.

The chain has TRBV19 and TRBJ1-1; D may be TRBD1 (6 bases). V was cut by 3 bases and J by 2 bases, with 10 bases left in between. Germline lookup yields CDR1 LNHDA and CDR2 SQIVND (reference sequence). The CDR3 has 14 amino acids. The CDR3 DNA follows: TGTGCCAGTAGTATTAACGGGGGCAACACTGAAGCTTTCTTT. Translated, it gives CASSINGGNTEAFF.

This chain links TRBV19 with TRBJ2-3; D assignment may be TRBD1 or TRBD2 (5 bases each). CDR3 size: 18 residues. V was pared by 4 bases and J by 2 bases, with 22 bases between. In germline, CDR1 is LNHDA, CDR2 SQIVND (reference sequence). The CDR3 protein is CASSKARRDGGYTDTQYF. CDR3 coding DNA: TGTGCCAGTAGTAAGGCTCGAAGGGACGGAGGATACACAGATACGCAGTATTTT.

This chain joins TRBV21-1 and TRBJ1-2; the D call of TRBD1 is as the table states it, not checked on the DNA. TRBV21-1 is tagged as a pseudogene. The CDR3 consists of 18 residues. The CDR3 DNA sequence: TGTGCCAGCCCCACCTTGGGGCAGGGGTCCCCCGCTACTTATGGCTACACCTTC. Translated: CASPTLGQGSPATYGYTF.

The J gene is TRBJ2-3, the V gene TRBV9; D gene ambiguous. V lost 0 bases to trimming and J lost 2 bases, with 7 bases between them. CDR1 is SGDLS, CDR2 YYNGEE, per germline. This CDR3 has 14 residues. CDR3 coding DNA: TGTGCCAGCAGCGTAGTGCCAGACACAGATACGCAGTATTTT. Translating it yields CASSVVPDTDTQYF.

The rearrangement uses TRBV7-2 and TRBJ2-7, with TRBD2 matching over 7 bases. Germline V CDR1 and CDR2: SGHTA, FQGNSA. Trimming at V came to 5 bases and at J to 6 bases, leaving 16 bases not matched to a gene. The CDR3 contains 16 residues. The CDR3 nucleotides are TGTGCCAGCAGCCAATCCTTATGGGGGGGATCGGGCGAGCAGTACTTC. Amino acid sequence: CASSQSLWGGSGEQYF.

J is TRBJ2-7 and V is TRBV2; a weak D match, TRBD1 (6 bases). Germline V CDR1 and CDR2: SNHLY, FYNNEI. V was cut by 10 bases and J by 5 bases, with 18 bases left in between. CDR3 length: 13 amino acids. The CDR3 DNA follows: TGTGCCATCTACCAGACAGGCCCGAACGAGCAGTACTTC. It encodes CAIYQTGPNEQYF.